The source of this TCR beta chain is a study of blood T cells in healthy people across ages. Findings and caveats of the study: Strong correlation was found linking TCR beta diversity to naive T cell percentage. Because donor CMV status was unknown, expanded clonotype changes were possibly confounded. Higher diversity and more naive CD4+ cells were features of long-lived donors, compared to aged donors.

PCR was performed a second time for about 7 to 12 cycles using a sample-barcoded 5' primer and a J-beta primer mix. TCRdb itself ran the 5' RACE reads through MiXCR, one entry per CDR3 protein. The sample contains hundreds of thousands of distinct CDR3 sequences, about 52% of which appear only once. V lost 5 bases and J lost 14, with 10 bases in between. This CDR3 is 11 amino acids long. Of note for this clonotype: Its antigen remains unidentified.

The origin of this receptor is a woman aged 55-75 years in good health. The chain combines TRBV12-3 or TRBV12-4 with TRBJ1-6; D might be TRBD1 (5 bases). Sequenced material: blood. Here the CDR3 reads CASSRGRTLHF. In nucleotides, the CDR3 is TGTGCCAGCAGTCGGGGCCGAACCCTCCACTTT.